These 6 T cell receptor beta chains share one sample of origin, sequenced in a study of tumor-infiltrating lymphocytes in primary liver carcinoma. TCR beta cDNA was prepared out of about 510 ng total RNA by means of a constant-region primer. Sequencing libraries for TCR beta derived from three nested multiplex PCR rounds that used slightly modified ARM-PCR. TRBV1-TRBV30 forward primers and a C-beta reverse primer were used in the first two PCR rounds, which each ran for 9 to 10 cycles. TCRdb used MiXCR to reprocess the multiplex PCR reads, holding one entry per CDR3 protein. Of hundreds of thousands of distinct CDR3 sequences in the sample, approximately 58% were seen once. Germline DNA was extracted too, while blood RNA derived from unsorted whole blood. The sample taken for sequencing was peripheral blood. The receptors shown here come from a woman aged 25 to 45 with primary liver carcinoma and hepatitis B virus infection.

The chain recombines TRBV28 with TRBJ2-7, with 7 bases identical to TRBD2. CDR1 MDHEN and CDR2 SYDVKM come from the germline V gene. With V trimmed by 1 base and J by 0 bases, 3 bases remained unmatched. CDR3 length equals 15 residues. The DNA of the CDR3 is TGTGCCAGCAGTTTATCCTGGACTAGCTCCTACGAGCAGTACTTC. Its translation is CASSLSWTSSYEQYF.

The rearrangement uses TRBV10-3 and TRBJ1-1; D not resolved. Germline values: CDR1 ENHRY, CDR2 SYGVKD. The CDR3 has 12 amino acids. Trimming removed 6 bases at V and 7 bases at J, with 12 bases between. CDR3 sequence (DNA): TGTGCCATCAGGGAGGGTCGCATTGAAGCTTTCTTT. This translates into CAIREGRIEAFF.

A few counts support this clonotype. J is TRBJ2-3 and V is TRBV30; a possible D gene is TRBD2 (6 bases). Germline lookup yields CDR1 GTSNPN and CDR2 SVGIG (reference sequence). CDR3 size: 15 residues. Trimming removed 2 bases at V and 0 bases at J, with 12 bases between. This CDR3 is CAWSSTSSSTDTQYF. The CDR3 nucleotides are TGTGCCTGGAGTTCAACTAGCAGTAGCACAGATACGCAGTATTTT.

This clonotype occurred a few times. This rearrangement joins TRBV7-9 to TRBJ1-3; maybe TRBD1 (5 bases). Germline loops: CDR1 SEHNR, CDR2 FQNEAQ (reference sequence). Trimming cost V 1 base and J 0 bases, with 7 bases left between them. This CDR3 contains 15 residues. CDR3 amino acids: CASSLGTRSGNTIYF. In nucleotides, the CDR3 is TGTGCCAGCAGCTTAGGGACACGCTCTGGAAACACCATATATTTT.

For this clonotype: It may be a read error: a sequence one base away is much more abundant. J is TRBJ2-1 and V is TRBV12-3 or TRBV12-4, with TRBD2 matching 13 bases. The CDR3 contains 16 residues. The CDR3: CASSLRTSGGNNGQFF. Written as DNA, the CDR3 is TGTGCCAGCAGTCTTAGGACTAGCGGGGGTAACAATGGGCAGTTCTTC.

Concerning this clonotype: Because it lacks the conserved phenylalanine or tryptophan at the end, this CDR3 is likely a read error. CDR3 coding DNA: TGTGCCAGCAGTGAAAGGGGGACCGAACGCAATGAGCAGTTCCTC. Translated, it gives CASSERGTERNEQFL. The genes are TRBV6-1 and TRBJ2-1; tentatively, D is TRBD1 (6 bases). Germline V gene data show CDR1 as MNHNS and CDR2 as SASEGT. Trimming took 2 bases from V and 6 from J, leaving 14 bases between them. This CDR3 region has 15 residues.